This TCR beta chain was captured in a study of low-dose radiotherapy and immunotherapy resistance in tumors. Across the study: Cohort 2, a group dosed every two weeks at 1 Gy per fraction, received 13 Gy in total over 26 weeks. Patients were treated with intravenous nivolumab at 240 mg every two weeks and were also dosed with ipilimumab at 1 mg/kg every six weeks. Patients' oral aspirin dose was 300 mg daily across four cycles from cycle 1 day 1.

CDR1 and CDR2 (germline): SQVTM, ANQGSEA. CDR3 length: 11 residues. First-strand cDNA relied on TRAV- and TRBV-specific primers spanning alpha and beta chains. The authors ran approximately 20 PCR cycles to amplify TCRs with a constant-region primer and V-primer adapter. Via MiXCR, TCRdb re-called the reads, giving one row per CDR3 protein. The data contain over 55,000 distinct CDR3 sequences, around a third of them singletons. This clonotype has at least ten counts. Time point in this sample: before trial treatment. All of the donors were given nivolumab, ipilimumab, aspirin, low-dose cyclophosphamide and low-dose radiotherapy as part of RACIN, a single-arm trial.

This receptor was obtained from a female donor with ovarian cancer. J is TRBJ1-2 and V is TRBV29-1, with 7 bases fitting TRBD1. Sequences were derived from PBMCs, sampled before treatment. The CDR3 DNA sequence: TGCAGAGTTACAGGGGCTGGGGGCTACACCTTC. It encodes CRVTGAGGYTF. The full variable domain, its missing parts supplied by reference TRBV29-1 and TRBJ1-2, is SAVISQKPSRDICQRGTSLTIQCQVDSQVTMMFWYRQQPGQSLTLIATANQGSEATYESGFVIDKFPISRPNLTFSTLTVSNMSPEDSSIYLCRVTGAGGYTFGSGTRLTVV.